Below, 2 T cell receptor beta chains from the same sample are listed, as sequenced in a study of response to subunit inactivated influenza vaccine. Via MiXCR, TCRdb re-called the RT-PCR reads, giving one row per CDR3 protein. Here the sample spans about 520,000 distinct CDR3 sequences, about 25% being singletons. Material: CD4+ T cells sorted from PBMCs, obtained 4 to 6 days after vaccination. The receptor source for this set is a man in his fifties who received an inactivated influenza vaccine.

This rearrangement joins TRBV12-3 or TRBV12-4 to TRBJ1-2; no clear D gene. This CDR3 comprises 12 residues. V dropped 4 bases and J dropped 7 bases, with 10 bases sitting between them. The CDR3 sequence is CASSYQAGGYTF. CDR3 nucleotides: TGTGCCAGCAGTTATCAGGCGGGTGGCTACACCTTC.

The genes are TRBV25-1 and TRBJ2-5; D unclear. Deletions cut 3 bases from V and 4 bases from J, with 12 bases between. The CDR3 covers 14 residues. In germline, CDR1 is MGHDK, CDR2 SYGVNS. The CDR3 is CASSDHPNGETQYF. The DNA of the CDR3 is TGTGCCAGCAGTGATCACCCAAACGGAGAGACCCAGTACTTC. Full variable domain (rest looked up from reference TRBV25-1 and TRBJ2-5): EADIYQTPRYLVIGTGKKITLECSQTMGHDKMYWYQQDPGMELHLIHYSYGVNSTEKGDLSSESTVSRIRTEHFPLTLESARPSHTSQYLCASSDHPNGETQYFGPGTRLLVL.